The 14 T cell receptor beta chains presented below share a single source sample, sequenced in a study of shared clonotypes between healthy human individuals. The naive CD8 population came from CD45RO-negative cells selected for CCR7, without terminally differentiated effector memory CD45RA+ cells. Repertoires were generated with immunoSEQ multiplex PCR, while TCRdb's copy carries only in-frame clones and drops some. The data hold about 2 million clones, with approximately 94% observed a single time. Material: naive CD8+ T cells sorted from blood. All receptors come from a man aged 18 to 29 in good health.

The chain recombines TRBV9 with TRBJ2-7; perhaps TRBD1 as D (6 bases). Trimming took off 4 bases at V and 5 bases at J, with 7 bases between the two ends. The germline V gene has CDR1 SGDLS and CDR2 YYNGEE. This CDR3 spans 11 amino acids. The DNA for the CDR3 is TGTGCCAGCAGCCCAGGGGACGAGCAGTACTTC. Amino acids: CASSPGDEQYF.

This clone has only one observation. The chain has TRBV27 and TRBJ1-1, with unresolved D. The CDR3 contains 16 residues. Germline V lookup: CDR1 MNHEY, CDR2 SMNVEV (reference sequence). V was clipped by 1 base and J by 1 base, with 13 bases between them. CDR3 sequence: CASSLYLGEGNTEAFF. CDR3 bases: TGTGCCAGCAGTTTATATCTGGGTGAGGGGAACACTGAAGCTTTCTTT.

The count of this clone is one. CDR3 residues: CASEDPTNEKLFF. CDR3 coding DNA: TGTGCCAGCGAGGATCCAACTAATGAAAAACTGTTTTTT. The rearrangement links TRBV7-2 to TRBJ1-4, with D unresolved. The CDR3 runs to 13 residues. Germline V gives CDR1 SGHTA, CDR2 FQGNSA. Trimming stripped 8 bases from V and 0 bases from J, with 7 bases between.

The chain links TRBV4-1 to TRBJ1-2; 7 nucleotides agree with TRBD1. Germline V gene lookup returns CDR1 MGHRA and CDR2 YSYEKL. J was trimmed by 7 bases and V by 3 bases; bases with no gene match: 11. The CDR3 totals 15 residues. In DNA form, the CDR3 reads TGCGCCAGCAGCCATGACAGGGAAAGCGATTTTGGCTACACCTTC. Its protein product is CASSHDRESDFGYTF.

This chain uses TRBV7-9 with TRBJ2-7, with a possible D match to TRBD1 (6 bases). The V end was cut by 6 bases, the J end by 5 bases, with 14 bases between. Germline CDR1 SEHNR, CDR2 FQNEAQ (reference sequence). The CDR3 is made up of 13 amino acids. The CDR3 DNA is TGTGCCAGCAGTCAAGGGGCAGGGGACGAGCAGTACTTC. Protein sequence: CASSQGAGDEQYF.

The CDR3 nucleotides read TGTGCCAGCAGCCCGATCGGGGATACGCAGTATTTT. Protein: CASSPIGDTQYF. The chain couples TRBV4-2 to TRBJ2-3, with D unresolved. Deletions cut 4 bases from V and 6 bases from J, with 8 bases between. The CDR3 has 12 amino acids. Germline V gene sequence: CDR1 LGHNA, CDR2 YNFKEQ.

To note about this clone: Additional DNA sequences in this sample encode the identical CDR3. The chain has TRBV27 and TRBJ2-1, with 8 positions matching TRBD1. V was pared by 8 bases and J by 4 bases, with 7 bases of the junction left unmatched. The CDR3 is 14 amino acids. Per germline, CDR1 MNHEY and CDR2 SMNVEV (reference sequence). The CDR3 loop reads CASSLGTGYNEQFF. CDR3 coding DNA: TGTGCCAGCTCCCTCGGGACAGGTTACAATGAGCAGTTCTTC.

This chain links TRBV11-2 with TRBJ2-1; D is perhaps TRBD2 (6 bases). The length of the CDR3 is 14 residues. Germline V gene data show CDR1 as SGHAT and CDR2 as FQNNGV. V was trimmed by 6 bases and J by 4 bases, leaving 13 bases between them. The CDR3 protein is CASSPDGTYNEQFF. Written as DNA, the CDR3 is TGTGCCAGCAGTCCAGACGGGACTTACAATGAGCAGTTCTTC.

V usage is TRBV28 and J usage is TRBJ2-7; 11 bases are a match to TRBD1. J lost 1 base, V lost 5 bases, and 4 bases had no gene match. CDR1 and CDR2 from the germline V gene are MDHEN and SYDVKM. The CDR3 spans 15 residues. CDR3 loop: CASSADRGLSYEQYF. In DNA form, the CDR3 reads TGTGCCAGCAGTGCGGACAGGGGGCTGTCCTACGAGCAGTACTTC.

CDR3 amino acids: CASKYQVLGGELFF. CDR3 in DNA: TGTGCCAGTAAATATCAGGTCCTGGGCGGGGAGCTGTTTTTT. The chain couples TRBV19 to TRBJ2-2; the D is unclear. The CDR3 spans 14 residues. V was trimmed by 7 bases and J by 7 bases, leaving 16 bases between them. Germline CDR1 LNHDA, CDR2 SQIVND (reference sequence). Full variable domain (rest looked up from reference TRBV19 and TRBJ2-2): DGGITQSPKYLFRKEGQNVTLSCEQNLNHDAMYWYRQDPGQGLRLIYYSQIVNDFQKGDIAEGYSVSREKKESFPLTVTSAQKNPTAFYLCASKYQVLGGELFFGEGSRLTVL.

The table lists this clone with a few counts. The chain recombines TRBV11-2 with TRBJ1-5; D not certain. V was shortened by 0 bases and J by 6 bases, with 9 bases between the two germline ends. The germline V gene has CDR1 SGHAT and CDR2 FQNNGV. This CDR3 has 14 residues. The CDR3 loop is CASSLEGSAQPQHF. Here the CDR3 DNA reads TGTGCCAGCAGCTTAGAGGGGTCGGCTCAGCCCCAGCATTTT.

Remarks on this clone: Other nucleotide sequences from this sample produce the same CDR3. The chain couples TRBV30 to TRBJ2-5; D is uncertain. CDR1 and CDR2 from the germline V gene are GTSNPN and SVGIG (reference sequence). Trimming pared 3 bases from V and 5 bases from J, leaving 10 bases between. The CDR3 consists of 12 residues. In DNA form, the CDR3 reads TGTGCCTGGAGCGTCCTCGGGGAGACCCAGTACTTC. It encodes CAWSVLGETQYF.

This chain uses TRBV10-3 with TRBJ2-7; the match to TRBD1 covers 12 bases. The CDR3 contains 17 residues. Germline assignment: CDR1 ENHRY and CDR2 SYGVKD. The V gene end was trimmed by 2 bases and the J gene end by 3 bases; junction bases not matched to a gene: 8. The CDR3 here is CAISEGTGGTRDYEQYF. The CDR3 DNA sequence: TGTGCCATCAGTGAGGGGACAGGGGGCACGCGAGACTACGAGCAGTACTTC.

V is TRBV9 and J is TRBJ2-5, with 10 nucleotides matching TRBD2. CDR1 and CDR2 from the germline V gene are SGDLS and YYNGEE. There are 15 residues in the CDR3. V dropped 4 bases and J dropped 5; count of bases not matched to a gene: 8. CDR3 in DNA: TGTGCCAGCAGCCCAGAGATACTAGCGGGGGAGACCCAGTACTTC. This sequence encodes CASSPEILAGETQYF.